This record covers a single TCR beta chain. Original data processing: Amplification with reference gene primers provided the estimates of nucleated cell counts. Clones were sequenced by immunoSEQ multiplex PCR, and TCRdb holds only the in-frame ones, with some missing. V and J calls and clone size come straight from that table; D and trimming were deduced from the DNA. The sample shows a few hundred thousand clones, 80% to 90% of them seen only once. This entry is derived from a study of blood T cell repertoires in COVID-19. About the study: Spain, Italy and the United States supplied samples that represented acute and convalescent COVID-19. Sources were T cells, B-cell-depleted T cells, or PBMCs; the material itself was cDNA or gDNA.

Per the germline V gene, CDR1 is SGHRS and CDR2 is YFSETQ. The CDR3 has 14 amino acids. V lost 4 bases and J 2 bases, leaving 11 bases between the germline ends. The chain uses TRBV5-1 and TRBJ2-3; D is undetermined. Material: peripheral blood. The sequence derives from a man between 50 and 59 years old with acute or convalescent COVID-19. This chain's CDR3 is CASSLGTSTDTQYF. CDR3 in DNA: TGCGCCAGCAGCCTTGGCACGTCCACAGATACGCAGTATTTT.